The 19 T cell receptor beta chains below come from one sample, sequenced in a study of blood T cell repertoires in COVID-19. The table came from immunoSEQ multiplex PCR; TCRdb's copy has only in-frame clones and leaves some out. This sample has over 85,000 clones; more than 75% occur once, and the top ten carry around 3%. The sequencing sample was made of peripheral blood. These receptor sequences come from a man aged 45-65 years with active or convalescent COVID-19.

The chain carries TRBV13 and TRBJ2-1; a possible D gene is TRBD2 (6 bases). The CDR3 has 13 residues. Trimming removed 5 bases at V and 7 bases at J, with 12 bases between. Germline CDR1 reads PRHDT; CDR2 reads FYEKMQ (reference sequence). The CDR3 region has the DNA TGTGCCAGCAGCCCCCCTGGGAGGAATGAGCAGTTCTTC. This encodes CASSPPGRNEQFF. Full variable domain (rest looked up from reference TRBV13 and TRBJ2-1): AAGVIQSPRHLIKEKRETATLKCYPIPRHDTVYWYQQGPGQDPQFLISFYEKMQSDKGSIPDRFSAQQFSDYHSELNMSSLELGDSALYFCASSPPGRNEQFFGPGTRLTVL.

This clone was seen a single time. The J gene is TRBJ1-6, the V gene TRBV7-6; weak D call: TRBD1 (5 bases). CDR1 and CDR2 from the germline V gene are SGHVS and FNYEAQ. V lost 2 bases and J lost 5, with 13 bases in between. The CDR3 loop spans 16 amino acids. CDR3 amino acids: CASSLRHAGNNSPLHF. The CDR3 nucleotides are TGTGCCAGCAGCTTACGCCACGCAGGGAATAATTCACCCCTCCACTTT.

The chain carries TRBV18 and TRBJ2-2; a weak D match, TRBD1 (6 bases). The length of the CDR3 is 16 residues. V shed 0 bases and J shed 5 bases, with 13 bases lying between them. The germline gives CDR1 KGHSH, CDR2 LQKENI. The CDR3 spells CASSPPGTPGTGELFF. As DNA, the CDR3 is TGTGCCAGCTCACCACCTGGGACACCGGGAACCGGGGAGCTGTTTTTT.

The rearrangement joins TRBV29-1 to TRBJ1-5; D is possibly TRBD1 (6 bases). V lost 4 bases, J lost 7 bases, and 11 bases lay in between. The germline V gene has CDR1 SQVTM and CDR2 ANQGSEA. The CDR3 runs to 12 residues. Here the CDR3 DNA reads TGCAGCGTTGCACAGGGCGACCAGCCCCAGCATTTT. This encodes CSVAQGDQPQHF.

This clone was seen ten or more times. This sequence joins TRBV6-5 and TRBJ2-1, with TRBD1 matching over 9 bases. The CDR3 contains 15 residues. Per germline, CDR1 MNHEY and CDR2 SVGAGI. The V gene end was trimmed by 6 bases and the J gene end by 8 bases; junction bases not matched to a gene: 11. The CDR3 region is CASRDAGTGSHEQFF. CDR3 DNA sequence: TGTGCCAGCAGGGATGCCGGGACAGGGTCCCATGAGCAGTTCTTC.

For this clone: The same CDR3 is also encoded by other DNA sequences in this sample. J is TRBJ1-3 and V is TRBV27, with 10 nucleotides matching TRBD1. CDR1 is MNHEY and CDR2 is SMNVEV in the germline V gene (reference sequence). With V trimmed by 2 bases and J by 4 bases, 5 bases remained unmatched. The CDR3 has 16 residues. The CDR3 loop reads CASSLSGTGVGNTIYF. The CDR3 bases are TGTGCCAGCAGTTTAAGCGGGACAGGGGTCGGAAACACCATATATTTT.

V is TRBV18 and J is TRBJ1-2; TRBD1 agrees at 8 bases. Germline-derived CDR1 and CDR2 are KGHSH and LQKENI. Germline trimming cut 3 bases from V and 4 bases from J; bases unmatched to any gene: 1. CDR3 length equals 13 residues. The CDR3 DNA is TGTGCCAGCTCACCGGACAGGGCCTATGGCTACACCTTC. Amino acid sequence: CASSPDRAYGYTF.

This chain links TRBV6-2 or TRBV6-3 with TRBJ1-2; tentatively, D is TRBD1 (5 bases). This CDR3 is 14 amino acids long. The ends were cut back, 2 bases at V and 2 bases at J, with 9 bases in the middle. Germline lookup yields CDR1 MNHEY and CDR2 SVGEGT. CDR3 nucleotides: TGTGCCAGCAGTTACCTGCAGGGCAACTATGGCTACACCTTC. As protein: CASSYLQGNYGYTF.

The chain links TRBV28 to TRBJ1-5; D gene unclear. CDR1 is MDHEN, CDR2 SYDVKM, per germline. This CDR3 region has 13 residues. The V gene lost 4 bases and the J gene lost 3 bases, with 7 bases spanning the gap. The DNA of the CDR3 is TGTGCCAGCAGTTCGCCTAACAATCAGCCCCAGCATTTT. Translated: CASSSPNNQPQHF.

The V gene is TRBV5-4, the J gene TRBJ2-1; possibly TRBD1 for D (6 bases). The CDR3 has 15 residues. V was clipped by 7 bases and J by 0 bases, with 14 bases between them. The V gene's germline CDR1 is SGHNT and CDR2 YYREEE (reference sequence). This CDR3 reads CASRPQGISYNEQFF. CDR3 bases: TGTGCCAGCCGCCCACAGGGAATCTCCTACAATGAGCAGTTCTTC.

This clone was counted between two and nine times. The chain recombines TRBV29-1 with TRBJ1-1; tentatively, D is TRBD1 (6 bases). V lost 6 bases and J lost 1, with 12 bases in between. Looked up from germline, CDR1 is SQVTM and CDR2 is ANQGSEA. The CDR3 covers 13 residues. The CDR3 is CSVGRQENTEAFF. The CDR3, as DNA: TGCAGCGTGGGGCGACAGGAGAACACTGAAGCTTTCTTT.

The chain employs TRBV5-4 and TRBJ1-5; weak D call: TRBD1 (5 bases). Germline V gene data show CDR1 as SGHNT and CDR2 as YYREEE (reference sequence). The CDR3 has 15 residues. Trimming took off 1 base at V and 3 bases at J, with 11 bases between the two ends. The CDR3 DNA sequence: TGTGCCAGCAGCTTGCTGACAGTGTACAATCAGCCCCAGCATTTT. Residues: CASSLLTVYNQPQHF.

The chain uses TRBV18 and TRBJ2-7; 7 bases map to TRBD1. The CDR3 has 13 amino acids. The germline gives CDR1 KGHSH, CDR2 LQKENI. With V trimmed by 4 bases and J by 6 bases, 6 bases remained unmatched. This chain's CDR3 is CASSRGDRAEQYV. The CDR3 coding sequence is TGTGCCAGCTCACGGGGAGACAGGGCCGAGCAGTACGTC.

The chain employs TRBV10-3 and TRBJ2-3; 12 bases are a match to TRBD2. Looked up from germline, CDR1 is ENHRY and CDR2 is SYGVKD. This CDR3 region has 16 residues. V was clipped by 2 bases and J by 3 bases; unmatched bases: 3. CDR3 nucleotide sequence: TGTGCCATCAGTGAGCGGACTAGCGGGGAGACAGATACGCAGTATTTT. Translated, it gives CAISERTSGETDTQYF.

The J gene is TRBJ1-3, the V gene TRBV19, with D perhaps matching TRBD1 (6 bases). CDR1 and CDR2 from the germline V gene are LNHDA and SQIVND (reference sequence). The CDR3 length is 14 residues. Trimming took off 7 bases at V and 0 bases at J, with 10 bases between the two ends. The CDR3 protein is CASNTGSSGNTIYF. As DNA, the CDR3 is TGTGCCAGTAACACAGGGAGCTCTGGAAACACCATATATTTT.

The chain couples TRBV5-6 to TRBJ2-5; tentatively, D is TRBD1 (6 bases). Germline V CDR1 and CDR2: SGHDT, YYEEEE. V lost 2 bases to trimming and J lost 3 bases, with 11 bases between them. The CDR3 has 14 amino acids. The CDR3 loop reads CASSLGRGEETQYF. The DNA of the CDR3 is TGTGCCAGCAGCTTAGGCAGGGGAGAAGAGACCCAGTACTTC.

This chain links TRBV5-4 with TRBJ1-6; 10 bases agree with TRBD1. The ends lost 1 base at V and 10 bases at J; junction bases unmatched: 5. The CDR3 runs to 15 residues. Looked up from germline, CDR1 is SGHNT and CDR2 is YYREEE (reference sequence). CDR3 DNA: TGTGCCAGCAGCTTGTCGTGGACAGGGGGATCACCCCTCCACTTT. It specifies CASSLSWTGGSPLHF.

The chain combines TRBV19 with TRBJ2-1; the D gene is possibly TRBD1 (6 bases). V lost 3 bases, J lost 2 bases, and 11 bases lay in between. Germline values: CDR1 LNHDA, CDR2 SQIVND (reference sequence). The CDR3 loop spans 15 amino acids. In DNA, the CDR3 is TGTGCCAGTAGTATTAACGAGGGGGCCTACAATGAGCAGTTCTTC. Its protein is CASSINEGAYNEQFF.

The chain links TRBV5-4 to TRBJ1-4; D is ambiguous. The CDR3 length is 14 residues. Germline-derived CDR1 and CDR2 are SGHNT and YYREEE (reference sequence). Deletions cut 1 base from V and 10 bases from J, with 14 bases between. The CDR3 DNA reads as TGTGCCAGCAGCTTGTGGGAGGGCTCAGGAAAACTGTTTTTT. It specifies CASSLWEGSGKLFF.